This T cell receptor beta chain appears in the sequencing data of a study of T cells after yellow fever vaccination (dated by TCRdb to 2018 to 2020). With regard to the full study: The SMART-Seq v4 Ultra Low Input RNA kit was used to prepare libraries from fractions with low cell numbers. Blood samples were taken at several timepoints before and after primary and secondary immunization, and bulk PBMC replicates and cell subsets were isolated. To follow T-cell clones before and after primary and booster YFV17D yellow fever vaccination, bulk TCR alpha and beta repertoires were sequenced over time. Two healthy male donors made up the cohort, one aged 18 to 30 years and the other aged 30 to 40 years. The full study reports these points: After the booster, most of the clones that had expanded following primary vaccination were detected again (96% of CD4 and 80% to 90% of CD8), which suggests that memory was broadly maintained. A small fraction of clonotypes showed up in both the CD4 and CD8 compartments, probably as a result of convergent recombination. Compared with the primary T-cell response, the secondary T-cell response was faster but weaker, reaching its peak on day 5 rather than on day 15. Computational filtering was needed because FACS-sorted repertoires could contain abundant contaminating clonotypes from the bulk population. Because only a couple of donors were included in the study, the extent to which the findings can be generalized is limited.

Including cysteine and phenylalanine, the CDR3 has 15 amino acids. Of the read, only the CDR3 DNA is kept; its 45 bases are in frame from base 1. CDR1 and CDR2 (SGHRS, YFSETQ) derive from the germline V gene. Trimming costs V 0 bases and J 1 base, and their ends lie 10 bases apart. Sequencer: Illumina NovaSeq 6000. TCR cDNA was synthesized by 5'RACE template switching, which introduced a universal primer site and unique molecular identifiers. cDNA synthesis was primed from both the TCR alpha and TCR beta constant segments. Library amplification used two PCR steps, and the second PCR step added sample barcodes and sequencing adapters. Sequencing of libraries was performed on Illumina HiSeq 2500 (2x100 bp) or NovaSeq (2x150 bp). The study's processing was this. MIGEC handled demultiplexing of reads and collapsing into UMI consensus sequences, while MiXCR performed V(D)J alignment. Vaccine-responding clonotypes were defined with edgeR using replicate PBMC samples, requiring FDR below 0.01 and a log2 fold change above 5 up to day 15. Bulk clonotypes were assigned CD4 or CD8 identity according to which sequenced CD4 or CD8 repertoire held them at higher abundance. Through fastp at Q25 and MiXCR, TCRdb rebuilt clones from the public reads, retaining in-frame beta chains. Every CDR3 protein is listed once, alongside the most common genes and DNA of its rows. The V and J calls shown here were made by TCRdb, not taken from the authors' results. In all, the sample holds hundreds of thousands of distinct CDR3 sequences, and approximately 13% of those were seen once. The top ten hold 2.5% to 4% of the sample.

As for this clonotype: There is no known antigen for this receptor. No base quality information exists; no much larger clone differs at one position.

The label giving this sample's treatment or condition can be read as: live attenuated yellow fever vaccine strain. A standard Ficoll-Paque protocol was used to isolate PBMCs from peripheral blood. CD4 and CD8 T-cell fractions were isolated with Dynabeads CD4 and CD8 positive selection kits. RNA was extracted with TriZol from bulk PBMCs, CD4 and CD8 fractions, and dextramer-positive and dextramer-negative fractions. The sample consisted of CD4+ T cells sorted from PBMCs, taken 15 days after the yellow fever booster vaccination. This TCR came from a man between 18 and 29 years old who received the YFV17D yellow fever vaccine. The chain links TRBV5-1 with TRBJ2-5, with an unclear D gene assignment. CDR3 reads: CASSLDPGVQETQYF. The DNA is TGCGCCAGCAGCTTGGATCCGGGCGTCCAAGAGACCCAGTACTTC. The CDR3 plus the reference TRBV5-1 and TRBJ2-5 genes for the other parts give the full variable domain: KAGVTQTPRYLIKTRGQQVTLSCSPISGHRSVSWYQQTPGQGLQFLFEYFSETQRNKGNFPGRFSGRQFSNSRSEMNVSTLELGDSALYLCASSLDPGVQETQYFGPGTRLLVL.